This T cell receptor beta chain came from a study of blood T cell repertoires in COVID-19. CDR3 length equals 21 residues. Sequenced by immunoSEQ multiplex PCR; TCRdb stores in-frame clones only, minus some. Among around 70,000 clones listed, 84% were seen once. This TCR was recovered from a man between 65 and 80 years old with acute or convalescent COVID-19. The sample was peripheral blood. The chain is built from TRBV21-1 and TRBJ1-5; TRBD1 reflects the table's D call only, with no check against the DNA. TRBV21-1 counts as a pseudogene. The CDR3 reads CASSLGPGTAGREYSNQPQHF. CDR3 in DNA: TGTGCCAGCAGCCTGGGGCCCGGGACAGCTGGTCGAGAGTATAGCAATCAGCCCCAGCATTTT.